The clone carrying this T cell receptor beta chain was found many times. V lost 4 bases and J lost 7, with 11 bases in between. There are 12 residues in the CDR3. CDR1 SGHNT and CDR2 YENEEA come from the germline V gene. This sample is drawn from a study of regulatory T cells in long-lasting Graves disease. HTBI primers from iRepertoire and Arm-PCR of CDR3 regions yielded the TCR beta libraries. Each CDR3 protein is one row after TCRdb ran MiXCR on the multiplex PCR reads. The sample comprises approximately 500,000 distinct CDR3 sequences, about 22% of which are singletons, and around 7% rests with the top ten. Time point specified: persistent/refractory GD, antithyroid drugs over 5 years with positive TRAb. PBMC-derived RNA was used for the TCR library.

The chain couples TRBV11-3 to TRBJ2-7; D gene unclear. This material consisted of peripheral blood mononuclear cells (PBMCs), taken when the disease was refractory, from a patient treated with antithyroid drugs. The receptor was isolated from a female donor with Graves disease. The CDR3 here is CASSSQDGEQYF. CDR3 DNA: TGTGCCAGCAGCTCCCAGGACGGAGAGCAGTACTTC.